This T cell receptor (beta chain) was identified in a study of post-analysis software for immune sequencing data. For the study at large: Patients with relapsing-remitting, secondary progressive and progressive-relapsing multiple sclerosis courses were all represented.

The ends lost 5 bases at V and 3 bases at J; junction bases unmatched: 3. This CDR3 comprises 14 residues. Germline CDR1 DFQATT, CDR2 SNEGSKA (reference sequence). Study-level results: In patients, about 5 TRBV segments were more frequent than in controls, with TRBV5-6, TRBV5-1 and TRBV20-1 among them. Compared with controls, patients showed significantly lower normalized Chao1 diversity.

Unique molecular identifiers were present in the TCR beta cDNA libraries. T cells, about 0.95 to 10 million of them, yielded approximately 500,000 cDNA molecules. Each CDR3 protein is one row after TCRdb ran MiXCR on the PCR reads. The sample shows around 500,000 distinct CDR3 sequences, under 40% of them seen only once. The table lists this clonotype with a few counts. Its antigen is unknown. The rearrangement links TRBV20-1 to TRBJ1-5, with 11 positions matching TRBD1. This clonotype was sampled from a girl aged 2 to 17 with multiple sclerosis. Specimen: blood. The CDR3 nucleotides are TGCAGTGCTGGGGACAGGGGGAACAATCAGCCCCAGCATTTT. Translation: CSAGDRGNNQPQHF.